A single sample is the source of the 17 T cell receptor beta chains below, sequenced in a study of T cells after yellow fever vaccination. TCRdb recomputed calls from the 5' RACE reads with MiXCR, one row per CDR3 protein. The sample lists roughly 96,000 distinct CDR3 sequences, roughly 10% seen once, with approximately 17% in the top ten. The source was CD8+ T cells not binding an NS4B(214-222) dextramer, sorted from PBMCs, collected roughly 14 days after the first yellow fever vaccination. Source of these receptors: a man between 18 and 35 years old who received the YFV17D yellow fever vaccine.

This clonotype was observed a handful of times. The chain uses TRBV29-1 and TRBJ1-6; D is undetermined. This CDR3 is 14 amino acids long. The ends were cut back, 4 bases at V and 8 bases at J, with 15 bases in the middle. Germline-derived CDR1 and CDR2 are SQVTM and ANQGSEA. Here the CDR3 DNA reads TGCAGCGTTGGGTCAGGACGGCCGGATTCACCCCTCCACTTT. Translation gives CSVGSGRPDSPLHF.

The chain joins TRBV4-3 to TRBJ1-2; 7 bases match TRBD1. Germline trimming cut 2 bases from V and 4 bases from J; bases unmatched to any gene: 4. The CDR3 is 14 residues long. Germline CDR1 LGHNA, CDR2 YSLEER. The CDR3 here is CASSQKDRIYGYTF. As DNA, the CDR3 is TGCGCCAGCAGCCAAAAGGACAGGATCTATGGCTACACCTTC.

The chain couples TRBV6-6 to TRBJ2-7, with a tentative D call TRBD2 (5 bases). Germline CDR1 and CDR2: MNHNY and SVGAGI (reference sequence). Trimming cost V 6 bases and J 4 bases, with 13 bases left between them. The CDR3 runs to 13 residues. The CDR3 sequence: CASSDYYYYEQYF. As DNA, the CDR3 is TGTGCCAGCAGCGACTACTACTATTACGAGCAGTACTTC.

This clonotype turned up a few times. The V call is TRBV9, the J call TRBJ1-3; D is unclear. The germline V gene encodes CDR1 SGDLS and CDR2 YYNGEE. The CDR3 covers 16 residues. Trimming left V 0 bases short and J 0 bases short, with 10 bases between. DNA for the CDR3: TGTGCCAGCAGCGTAGCCGACGGACGCTCTGGAAACACCATATATTTT. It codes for CASSVADGRSGNTIYF. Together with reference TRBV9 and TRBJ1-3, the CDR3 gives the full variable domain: DSGVTQTPKHLITATGQRVTLRCSPRSGDLSVYWYQQSLDQGLQFLIQYYNGEERAKGNILERFSAQQFPDLHSELNLSSLELGDSALYFCASSVADGRSGNTIYFGEGSWLTVV.

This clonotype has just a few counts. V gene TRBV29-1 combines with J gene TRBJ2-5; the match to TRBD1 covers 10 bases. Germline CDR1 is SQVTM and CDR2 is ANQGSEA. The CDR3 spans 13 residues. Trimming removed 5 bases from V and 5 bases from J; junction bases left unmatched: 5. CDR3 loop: CSVPGTGAETQYF. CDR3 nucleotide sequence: TGCAGCGTTCCCGGGACAGGGGCCGAGACCCAGTACTTC.

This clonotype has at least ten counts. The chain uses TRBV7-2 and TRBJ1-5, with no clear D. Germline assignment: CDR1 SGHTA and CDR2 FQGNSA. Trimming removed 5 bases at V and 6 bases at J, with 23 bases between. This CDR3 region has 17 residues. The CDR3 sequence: CASSPRSGIFPIQPQHF. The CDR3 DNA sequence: TGTGCCAGCAGCCCCCGAAGCGGGATTTTCCCCATTCAGCCCCAGCATTTT. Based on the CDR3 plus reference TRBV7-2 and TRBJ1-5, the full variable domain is GAGVSQSPSNKVTEKGKDVELRCDPISGHTALYWYRQSLGQGLEFLIYFQGNSAPDKSGLPSDRFSAERTGGSVSTLTIQRTQQEDSAVYLCASSPRSGIFPIQPQHFGDGTRLSIL.

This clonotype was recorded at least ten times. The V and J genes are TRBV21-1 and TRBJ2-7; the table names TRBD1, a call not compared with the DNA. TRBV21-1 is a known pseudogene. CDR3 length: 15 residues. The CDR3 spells CASSKERPLSYEQYV. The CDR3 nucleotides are TGTGCCAGCAGCAAAGAACGGCCCCTCTCCTACGAGCAGTACGTC.

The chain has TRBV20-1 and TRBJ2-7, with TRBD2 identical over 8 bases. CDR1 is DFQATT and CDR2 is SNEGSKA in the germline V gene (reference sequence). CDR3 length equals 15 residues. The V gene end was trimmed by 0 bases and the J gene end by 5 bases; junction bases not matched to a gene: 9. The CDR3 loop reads CSARDPTGGTDEQYV. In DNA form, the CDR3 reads TGCAGTGCTAGAGACCCGACGGGGGGGACCGACGAGCAGTACGTC.

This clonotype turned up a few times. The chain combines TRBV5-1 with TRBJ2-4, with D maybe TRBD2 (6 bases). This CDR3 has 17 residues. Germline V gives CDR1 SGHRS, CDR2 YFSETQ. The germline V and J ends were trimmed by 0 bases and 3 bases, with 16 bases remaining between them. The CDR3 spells CASSLGSAGRYKNIQYF. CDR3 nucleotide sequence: TGCGCCAGCAGCTTGGGTTCGGCGGGGCGATACAAAAACATTCAGTACTTC.

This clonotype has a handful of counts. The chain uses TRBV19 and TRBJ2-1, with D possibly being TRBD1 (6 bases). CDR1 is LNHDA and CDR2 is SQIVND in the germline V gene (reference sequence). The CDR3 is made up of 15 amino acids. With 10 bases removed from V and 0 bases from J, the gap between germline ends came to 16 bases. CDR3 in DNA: TGTGCCACCCAGAGCGCAGGGGCCTCCTACAATGAGCAGTTCTTC. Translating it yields CATQSAGASYNEQFF.

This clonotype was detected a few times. CDR3 coding DNA: TGTGCCAGCAGTTTACGCATAGGGACGGAAGAGACCCAGTACTTC. Translation gives CASSLRIGTEETQYF. The chain has TRBV27 and TRBJ2-5; D is perhaps TRBD1 or TRBD2 (5 bases each). V was shortened by 2 bases and J by 3 bases, with 13 bases between the two germline ends. The CDR3 length is 15 residues. Germline lookup yields CDR1 MNHEY and CDR2 SMNVEV (reference sequence).

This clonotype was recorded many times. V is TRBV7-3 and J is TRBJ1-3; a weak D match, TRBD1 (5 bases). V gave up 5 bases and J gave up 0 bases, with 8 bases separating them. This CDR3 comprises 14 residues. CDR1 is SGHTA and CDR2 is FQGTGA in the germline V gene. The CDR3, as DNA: TGTGCCAGCAGCCAAGACAGCTCTGGAAACACCATATATTTT. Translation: CASSQDSSGNTIYF.

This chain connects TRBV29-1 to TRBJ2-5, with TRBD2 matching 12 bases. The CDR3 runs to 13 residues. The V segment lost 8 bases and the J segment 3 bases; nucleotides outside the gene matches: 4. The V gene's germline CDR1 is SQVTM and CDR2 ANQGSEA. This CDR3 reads CSIRLAGEETQYF. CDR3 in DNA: TGCAGCATACGACTAGCGGGGGAAGAGACCCAGTACTTC.

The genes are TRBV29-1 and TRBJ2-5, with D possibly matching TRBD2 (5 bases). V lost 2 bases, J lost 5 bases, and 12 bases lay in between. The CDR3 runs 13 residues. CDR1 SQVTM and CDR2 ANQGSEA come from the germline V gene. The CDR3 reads CSVELGGGETQYF. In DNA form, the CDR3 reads TGCAGCGTTGAACTCGGAGGCGGGGAGACCCAGTACTTC.

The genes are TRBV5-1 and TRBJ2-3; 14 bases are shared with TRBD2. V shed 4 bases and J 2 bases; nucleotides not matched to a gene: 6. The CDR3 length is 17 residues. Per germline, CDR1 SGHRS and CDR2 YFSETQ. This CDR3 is CASSKGLAGAFTDTQYF. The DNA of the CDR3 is TGCGCCAGCAGCAAGGGACTAGCGGGAGCTTTCACAGATACGCAGTATTTT.

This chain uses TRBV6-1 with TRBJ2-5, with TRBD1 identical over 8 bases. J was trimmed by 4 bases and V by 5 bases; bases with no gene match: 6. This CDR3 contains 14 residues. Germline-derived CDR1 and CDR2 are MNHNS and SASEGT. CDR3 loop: CASSTSTGGETQYF. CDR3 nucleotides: TGTGCCAGCAGTACGTCCACAGGGGGAGAGACCCAGTACTTC.

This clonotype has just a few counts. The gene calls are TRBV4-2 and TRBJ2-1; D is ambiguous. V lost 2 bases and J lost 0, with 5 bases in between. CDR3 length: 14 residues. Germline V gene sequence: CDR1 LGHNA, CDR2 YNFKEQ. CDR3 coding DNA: TGTGCCAGCAGCCAATCCGGCTCCTACAATGAGCAGTTCTTC. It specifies CASSQSGSYNEQFF.